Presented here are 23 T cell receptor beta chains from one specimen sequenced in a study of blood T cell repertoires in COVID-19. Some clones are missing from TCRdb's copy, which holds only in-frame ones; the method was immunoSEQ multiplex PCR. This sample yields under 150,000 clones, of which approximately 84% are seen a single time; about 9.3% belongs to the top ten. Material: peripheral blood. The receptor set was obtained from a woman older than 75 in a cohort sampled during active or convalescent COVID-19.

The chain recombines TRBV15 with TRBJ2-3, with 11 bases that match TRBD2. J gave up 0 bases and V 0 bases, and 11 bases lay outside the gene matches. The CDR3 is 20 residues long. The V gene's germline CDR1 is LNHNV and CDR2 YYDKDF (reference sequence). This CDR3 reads CATSRDRSTSGGSSTDTQYF. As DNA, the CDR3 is TGTGCCACCAGCAGAGATCGGAGCACTAGCGGGGGATCTAGCACAGATACGCAGTATTTT.

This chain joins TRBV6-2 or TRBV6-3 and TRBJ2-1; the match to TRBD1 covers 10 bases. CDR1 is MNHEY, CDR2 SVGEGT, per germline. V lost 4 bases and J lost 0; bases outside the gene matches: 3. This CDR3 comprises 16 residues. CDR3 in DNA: TGTGCCAGCAGTTCTAGGACAGGGGGCTCCTACAATGAGCAGTTCTTC. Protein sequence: CASSSRTGGSYNEQFF.

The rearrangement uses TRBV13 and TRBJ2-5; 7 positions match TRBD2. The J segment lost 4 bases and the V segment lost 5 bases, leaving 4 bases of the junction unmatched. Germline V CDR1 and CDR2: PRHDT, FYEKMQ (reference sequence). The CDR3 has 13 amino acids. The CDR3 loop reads CASSPGRGETQYF. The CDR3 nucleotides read TGTGCCAGCAGCCCAGGGAGGGGAGAGACCCAGTACTTC.

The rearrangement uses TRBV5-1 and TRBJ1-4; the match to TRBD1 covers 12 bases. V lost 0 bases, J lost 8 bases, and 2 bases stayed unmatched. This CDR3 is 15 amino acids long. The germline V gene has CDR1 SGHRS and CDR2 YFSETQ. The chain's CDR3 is CASSLVGTGGEKLFF. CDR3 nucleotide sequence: TGCGCCAGCAGCTTGGTGGGGACAGGGGGCGAAAAACTGTTTTTT.

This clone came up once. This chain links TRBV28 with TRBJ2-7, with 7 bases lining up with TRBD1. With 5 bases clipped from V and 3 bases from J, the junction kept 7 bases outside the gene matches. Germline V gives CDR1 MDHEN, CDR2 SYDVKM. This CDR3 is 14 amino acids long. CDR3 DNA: TGTGCCAGCAGTCAGACAGGGCGTTACTACGAGCAGTACGTC. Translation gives CASSQTGRYYEQYV.

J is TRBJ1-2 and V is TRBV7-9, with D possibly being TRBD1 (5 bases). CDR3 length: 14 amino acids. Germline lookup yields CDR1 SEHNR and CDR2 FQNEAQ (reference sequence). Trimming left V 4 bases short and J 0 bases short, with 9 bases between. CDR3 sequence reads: CASSSPGTNYGYTF. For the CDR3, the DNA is TGTGCCAGCAGCTCCCCAGGGACTAACTATGGCTACACCTTC.

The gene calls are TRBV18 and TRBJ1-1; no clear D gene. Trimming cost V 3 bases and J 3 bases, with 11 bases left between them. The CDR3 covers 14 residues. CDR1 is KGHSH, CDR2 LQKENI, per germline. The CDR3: CASSPVTRDTEAFF. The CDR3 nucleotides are TGTGCCAGCTCACCTGTCACGCGGGACACTGAAGCTTTCTTT.

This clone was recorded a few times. CDR3 loop: CASTKSGNSYEQYF. The CDR3 bases are TGCGCCAGCACTAAGTCGGGTAACTCCTACGAGCAGTACTTC. The genes are TRBV5-1 and TRBJ2-7, with D uncertain. CDR1 and CDR2 (germline): SGHRS, YFSETQ. V was pared by 6 bases and J by 0 bases, with 13 bases between. This CDR3 has 14 amino acids.

The CDR3 region is CSVTKGASNEKLFF. DNA of the CDR3: TGCAGCGTCACGAAGGGGGCGTCTAATGAAAAACTGTTTTTT. The genes are TRBV29-1 and TRBJ1-4; the match to TRBD1 covers 7 bases. V dropped 6 bases and J dropped 3; count of bases not matched to a gene: 7. Looked up from germline, CDR1 is SQVTM and CDR2 is ANQGSEA. The CDR3 runs 14 residues.

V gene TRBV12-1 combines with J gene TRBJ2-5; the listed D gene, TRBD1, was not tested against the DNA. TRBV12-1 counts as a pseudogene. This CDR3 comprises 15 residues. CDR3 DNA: TGTGCCAGCAGCTTCGACTGGGGCACCCAAGAGACCCAGTACTTC. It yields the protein CASSFDWGTQETQYF.

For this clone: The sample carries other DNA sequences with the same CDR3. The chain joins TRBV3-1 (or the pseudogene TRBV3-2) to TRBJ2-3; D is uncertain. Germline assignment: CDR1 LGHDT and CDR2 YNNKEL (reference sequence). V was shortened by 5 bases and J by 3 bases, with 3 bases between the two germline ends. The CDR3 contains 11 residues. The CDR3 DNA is TGTGCCAGCAGCGTAACAGATACGCAGTATTTT. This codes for CASSVTDTQYF.

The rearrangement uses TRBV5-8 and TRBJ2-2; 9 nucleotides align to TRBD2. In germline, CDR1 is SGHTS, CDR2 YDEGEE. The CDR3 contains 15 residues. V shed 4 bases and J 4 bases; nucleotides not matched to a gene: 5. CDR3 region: CASSTGLAFTGELFF. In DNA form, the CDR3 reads TGTGCCAGCAGCACCGGACTAGCGTTCACCGGGGAGCTGTTTTTT. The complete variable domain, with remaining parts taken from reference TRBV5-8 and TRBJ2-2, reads EAGVTQSPTHLIKTRGQQATLRCSPISGHTSVYWYQQALGLGLQFLLWYDEGEERNRGNFPPRFSGRQFPNYSSELNVNALELEDSALYLCASSTGLAFTGELFFGEGSRLTVL.

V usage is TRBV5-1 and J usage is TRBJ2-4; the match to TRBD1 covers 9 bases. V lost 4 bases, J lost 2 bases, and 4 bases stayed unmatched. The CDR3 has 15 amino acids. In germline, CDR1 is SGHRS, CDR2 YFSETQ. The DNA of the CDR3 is TGCGCCAGCAGCCGGGGACAGGGTTCCAAAAACATTCAGTACTTC. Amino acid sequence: CASSRGQGSKNIQYF.

The CDR3 here is CASTEQGSGELFF. The CDR3, as DNA: TGTGCCAGCACGGAACAGGGTTCCGGGGAGCTGTTTTTT. The V gene is TRBV27, the J gene TRBJ2-2, with D possibly TRBD1 on 6 matching bases. This CDR3 is 13 amino acids long. The germline V gene has CDR1 MNHEY and CDR2 SMNVEV (reference sequence). The V end was cut by 7 bases, the J end by 6 bases, with 12 bases between.

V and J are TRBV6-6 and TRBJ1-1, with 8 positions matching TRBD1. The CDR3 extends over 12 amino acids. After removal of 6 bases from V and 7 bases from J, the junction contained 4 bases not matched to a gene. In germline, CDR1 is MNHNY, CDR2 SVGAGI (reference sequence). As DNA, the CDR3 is TGTGCCAGCAGCCCAGGGGGCGTTGAAGCTTTCTTT. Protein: CASSPGGVEAFF.

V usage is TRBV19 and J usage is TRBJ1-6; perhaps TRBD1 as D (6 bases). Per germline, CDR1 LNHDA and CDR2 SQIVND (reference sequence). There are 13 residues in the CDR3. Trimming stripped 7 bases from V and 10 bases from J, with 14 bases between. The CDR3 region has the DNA TGTGCCAGTACACAGGGTGCGGCATCACCCCTCCACTTT. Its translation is CASTQGAASPLHF.

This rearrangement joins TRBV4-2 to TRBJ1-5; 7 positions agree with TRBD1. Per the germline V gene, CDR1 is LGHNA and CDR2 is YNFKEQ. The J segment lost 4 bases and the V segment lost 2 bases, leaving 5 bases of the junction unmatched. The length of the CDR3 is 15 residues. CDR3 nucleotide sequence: TGTGCCAGCAGCCAAACGACAGGGAATAATCAGCCCCAGCATTTT. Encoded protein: CASSQTTGNNQPQHF.

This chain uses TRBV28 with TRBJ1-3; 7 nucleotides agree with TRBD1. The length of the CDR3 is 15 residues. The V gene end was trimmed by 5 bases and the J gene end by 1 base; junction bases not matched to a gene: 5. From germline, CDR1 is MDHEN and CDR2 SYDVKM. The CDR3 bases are TGTGCCAGCAGTCAAGGGACAGCTTCTGGAAACACCATATATTTT. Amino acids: CASSQGTASGNTIYF.

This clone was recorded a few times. The CDR3 loop reads CASSRAGGYTGELFF. CDR3 bases: TGTGCCAGCAGCCGGGCGGGGGGCTACACCGGGGAGCTGTTTTTT. This rearrangement joins TRBV3-1 (or the pseudogene TRBV3-2) to TRBJ2-2; 8 nucleotides match TRBD2. This CDR3 has 15 amino acids. V gave up 4 bases and J gave up 3 bases; unmatched junction bases: 4. Germline V gives CDR1 LGHDT, CDR2 YNNKEL (reference sequence).

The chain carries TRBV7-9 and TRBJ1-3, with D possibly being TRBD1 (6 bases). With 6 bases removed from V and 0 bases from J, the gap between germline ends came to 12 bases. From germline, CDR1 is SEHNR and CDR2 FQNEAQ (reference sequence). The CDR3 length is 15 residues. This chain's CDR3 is CASRTTGGSGNTIYF. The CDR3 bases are TGTGCCAGCAGAACGACAGGAGGCTCTGGAAACACCATATATTTT.

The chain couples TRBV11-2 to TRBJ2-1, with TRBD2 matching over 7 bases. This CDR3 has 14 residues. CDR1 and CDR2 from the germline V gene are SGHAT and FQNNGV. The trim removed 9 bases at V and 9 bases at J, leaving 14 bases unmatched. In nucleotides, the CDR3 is TGTGCCAGTCGGCAGCGGGGTGGTTCGGGTGAGCAGTTCTTC. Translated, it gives CASRQRGGSGEQFF.

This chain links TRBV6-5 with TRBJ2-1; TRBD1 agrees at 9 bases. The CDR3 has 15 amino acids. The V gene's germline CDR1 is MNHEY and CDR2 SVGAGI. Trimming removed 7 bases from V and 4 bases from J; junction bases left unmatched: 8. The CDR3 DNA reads TGTGCCAGCATGCTTACAGGGGGCCTTTACAATGAGCAGTTCTTC. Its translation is CASMLTGGLYNEQFF.

CDR3 in amino acids: CSAAGDRGLKETQYF. DNA of the CDR3: TGCAGCGCCGCCGGCGACAGGGGGCTAAAAGAGACCCAGTACTTC. The chain employs TRBV29-1 and TRBJ2-5; 10 bases fit TRBD1. Germline trimming cut 7 bases from V and 3 bases from J; bases unmatched to any gene: 11. CDR1 is SQVTM, CDR2 ANQGSEA, per germline. This CDR3 has 15 residues.